This T cell receptor (beta chain) stems from a study of T cells in Graves' hyperthyroidism and ophthalmopathy. General study findings and limits: Most thyroid clonotypes expanded above 0.001 appeared in blood too.

As concerns this clonotype: Its antigen is currently unknown.

Researchers took RNA transcripts and amplified the TCR beta CDR3 regions from them. HTBI primers were employed in a first-round RT-PCR of the TCR CDR3. TCRdb analysed the multiplex PCR reads with MiXCR anew, one entry per CDR3 protein. The sample has some 510,000 distinct CDR3 sequences; about a fifth are singletons. Trimming removed 4 bases from V and 0 bases from J, with 16 bases in between. The germline gives CDR1 MNHNS, CDR2 SASEGT. The CDR3 runs 17 residues. The chain links TRBV6-1 to TRBJ1-5; a possible D gene is TRBD1 (5 bases). Sequenced sample: blood. The clonotype was recovered from a man younger than 30 with Graves' hyperthyroidism. The CDR3 coding sequence is TGTGCCAGCAGTGGGGGCAGGTCCCCCTATAGCAATCAGCCCCAGCATTTT. This encodes CASSGGRSPYSNQPQHF.